These 21 T cell receptor beta chains were all obtained from the same sample, sequenced in a study of T-cell reconstitution after alpha-beta-depleted transplantation in children. A library of TCRbeta sequences, prepared with unique molecular identifiers, was generated. TCRdb redid the calling of the PCR reads with MiXCR, one entry per CDR3 protein. Seen here are about 76,000 distinct CDR3 sequences, about 14% observed once, and the top ten hold around 26%. Specimen: PBMCs, mostly from graft donor cells, collected 180 days after TCRalphabeta/CD19-depleted stem cell transplant. These receptors all stem from a male patient between 2 and 10 years old who had a stem cell transplant for acute lymphoblastic leukemia, so the T cells may come from the graft donor.

There are many counts of this clonotype. V and J are TRBV5-6 and TRBJ2-7; a weak D match, TRBD1 (6 bases). The germline V and J ends were trimmed by 4 bases and 2 bases, with 16 bases remaining between them. CDR3 size: 15 residues. Germline V CDR1 and CDR2: SGHDT, YYEEEE. For the CDR3, the DNA is TGTGCCAGCAGCCGGACAGCCTACCATACCTACGAGCAGTACTTC. The encoded protein is CASSRTAYHTYEQYF.

Only a few counts were recorded for this clonotype. The rearrangement uses TRBV10-3 and TRBJ1-3, with TRBD1 matching 7 bases. The CDR3 totals 16 residues. Trimming at V came to 3 bases and at J to 0 bases, leaving 5 bases not matched to a gene. The germline CDR1 and CDR2 sequences are ENHRY and SYGVKD. The CDR3 spells CAISEEGATSGNTIYF. The CDR3 region has the DNA TGTGCCATCAGTGAAGAGGGGGCTACCTCTGGAAACACCATATATTTT.

Many counts were recorded for this clonotype. This chain joins TRBV6-2 or TRBV6-3 and TRBJ1-1, with D perhaps TRBD1 (5 bases). CDR1 and CDR2 (germline): MNHEY, SVGEGT. This CDR3 region has 14 residues. With 6 bases removed from V and 3 bases from J, the gap between germline ends came to 14 bases. The CDR3 reads CASSVSRGDTEAFF. The CDR3 nucleotides read TGTGCCAGCAGCGTCTCGCGGGGGGACACTGAAGCTTTCTTT.

This clonotype was picked up many times. V usage is TRBV12-3 or TRBV12-4 and J usage is TRBJ1-2, with D possibly TRBD1 on 5 matching bases. V was pared by 4 bases and J by 7 bases, with 13 bases between. The CDR3 has 13 amino acids. This CDR3 reads CASSSRTSGGYTF. The DNA for the CDR3 is TGTGCCAGCAGTTCTCGGACAAGTGGTGGCTACACCTTC.

The V call is TRBV7-6, the J call TRBJ2-6; 9 bases match TRBD2. This CDR3 spans 16 amino acids. V was clipped by 4 bases and J by 2 bases; unmatched bases: 3. Per germline, CDR1 SGHVS and CDR2 FNYEAQ. The CDR3 loop reads CASSSRGGAGANVLTF. The DNA of the CDR3 is TGTGCCAGCAGCTCCCGCGGGGGGGCTGGGGCCAACGTCCTGACTTTC.

This clonotype was found a few times. The genes are TRBV6-2 or TRBV6-3 and TRBJ2-6; D could derive from TRBD1 or TRBD2 (5 bases each). V was pared by 6 bases and J by 17 bases, with 14 bases between. The CDR3 contains 11 residues. Germline V gene sequence: CDR1 MNHEY, CDR2 SVGEGT. CDR3 DNA sequence: TGTGCCAGCAGCCGGGACGTACCCTTGACTTTC. Translated: CASSRDVPLTF.

This clonotype has only a few counts. The J gene is TRBJ2-4, the V gene TRBV15; D perhaps matches TRBD2 (6 bases). The CDR3 is made up of 16 amino acids. V shed 0 bases and J shed 0 bases, with 9 bases lying between them. The V gene's germline CDR1 is LNHNV and CDR2 YYDKDF (reference sequence). The CDR3, as DNA: TGTGCCACCAGCAGAGATCTAGCGAGAGCCAAAAACATTCAGTACTTC. Translation gives CATSRDLARAKNIQYF.

The chain recombines TRBV5-1 with TRBJ2-7; D uncertain. CDR1 and CDR2 from the germline V gene are SGHRS and YFSETQ. Trimming shortened V by 4 bases and J by 2 bases, and 7 bases separated the two germline ends. This CDR3 region has 12 residues. This CDR3 reads CASSRAPYEQYF. The CDR3 DNA sequence: TGCGCCAGCAGCCGCGCCCCCTACGAGCAGTACTTC.

This clonotype was seen a few times. This sequence joins TRBV20-1 and TRBJ1-6; D is uncertain. There are 14 residues in the CDR3. V lost 5 bases to trimming and J lost 14 bases, with 22 bases between them. CDR1 DFQATT and CDR2 SNEGSKA come from the germline V gene (reference sequence). CDR3 sequence reads: CSAPLTRQGSSLHF. CDR3 DNA: TGCAGTGCTCCTCTCACTCGGCAAGGGAGTTCCCTCCACTTT.

This clonotype occurred a few times. The rearrangement links TRBV25-1 to TRBJ1-1, with 9 bases matching TRBD1. V was pared by 8 bases and J by 11 bases, with 6 bases of the junction left unmatched. Per the germline V gene, CDR1 is MGHDK and CDR2 is SYGVNS. CDR3 length: 11 amino acids. The CDR3 sequence is CASRRTGVAFF. CDR3 coding DNA: TGTGCCAGCCGACGGACAGGGGTTGCTTTCTTT.

In its sample, this clonotype was seen many times. The chain links TRBV7-8 to TRBJ2-1; D remains unclear. This CDR3 spans 17 amino acids. Deletions cut 3 bases from V and 0 bases from J, with 15 bases between. Per germline, CDR1 SGHVS and CDR2 FQNEAQ. CDR3 protein: CASSFKPPRSSYNEQFF. DNA of the CDR3: TGTGCCAGCAGCTTTAAGCCACCTAGGAGCTCCTACAATGAGCAGTTCTTC.

The chain recombines TRBV11-3 with TRBJ2-5; D gene uncertain. V was clipped by 4 bases and J by 5 bases, with 14 bases between them. The CDR3 covers 14 residues. CDR1 is SGHNT, CDR2 YENEEA, per germline. The CDR3 sequence is CASSSRLGSETQYF. The CDR3 DNA reads as TGTGCCAGCAGCTCCCGACTGGGGTCGGAGACCCAGTACTTC.

This clonotype occurred many times. V is TRBV7-8 and J is TRBJ2-2; TRBD1 matches 8 bases. CDR1 is SGHVS and CDR2 is FQNEAQ in the germline V gene. The CDR3 is 16 residues long. The trim removed 1 base at V and 0 bases at J, leaving 1 base unmatched. CDR3 residues: CASSLGQGPNTGELFF. CDR3 sequence (DNA): TGTGCCAGCAGCTTAGGACAGGGGCCGAACACCGGGGAGCTGTTTTTT.

V is TRBV7-2 and J is TRBJ1-1; no reliable D call. The CDR3 extends over 13 amino acids. Germline loops: CDR1 SGHTA, CDR2 FQGNSA. Trimming shortened V by 2 bases and J by 0 bases, and 4 bases separated the two germline ends. The CDR3, as DNA: TGTGCCAGCAGCTTAAGTATGAACACTGAAGCTTTCTTT. Protein: CASSLSMNTEAFF. Looking up the rest from reference TRBV7-2 and TRBJ1-1 gives the full variable domain: GAGVSQSPSNKVTEKGKDVELRCDPISGHTALYWYRQSLGQGLEFLIYFQGNSAPDKSGLPSDRFSAERTGGSVSTLTIQRTQQEDSAVYLCASSLSMNTEAFFGQGTRLTVV.

This sequence joins TRBV4-2 and TRBJ1-4; TRBD1 might be the D (6 bases). Germline V CDR1 and CDR2: LGHNA, YNFKEQ. V lost 0 bases and J lost 4, with 21 bases in between. The CDR3 is made up of 19 amino acids. CDR3 in amino acids: CASSQDTVVLRTVNEKLFF. DNA of the CDR3: TGTGCCAGCAGCCAAGATACGGTGGTGCTCAGGACAGTTAATGAAAAACTGTTTTTT.

This clonotype was picked up many times. The V call is TRBV12-3 or TRBV12-4, the J call TRBJ1-2; TRBD1 aligns across 7 bases. Trimming removed 5 bases from V and 6 bases from J; junction bases left unmatched: 6. This CDR3 comprises 13 residues. The CDR3, as DNA: TGTGCCAGCAGTCCGACAGGGAGTAATGGCTACACCTTC. This translates into CASSPTGSNGYTF.

Concerning this clonotype: The junction and the germline gene differ at one end; a read error may be behind it. The V gene is TRBV7-8, the J gene TRBJ1-2; no firm D call. This CDR3 spans 13 amino acids. CDR1 SGHVS and CDR2 FQNEAQ come from the germline V gene. The chain's CDR3 is CASSTGRPREMSF. In nucleotides, the CDR3 is TGTGCCAGCAGCACTGGACGACCCCGGGAGATGTCCTTC.

The chain is built from TRBV18 and TRBJ2-3; D is unclear. CDR1 and CDR2 from the germline V gene are KGHSH and LQKENI. The CDR3 runs 14 residues. V was pared by 2 bases and J by 2 bases, with 8 bases between. The CDR3 DNA reads TGTGCCAGCTCACCAGGGGTCCTCACAGATACGCAGTATTTT. Translating gives CASSPGVLTDTQYF.

This clonotype showed up many times. The chain couples TRBV9 to TRBJ1-2; 12 nucleotides agree with TRBD1. Germline CDR1 is SGDLS and CDR2 is YYNGEE. With V trimmed by 2 bases and J by 6 bases, 11 bases remained unmatched. This CDR3 has 17 residues. The CDR3 nucleotides read TGTGCCAGCAGCGTTGGGACAGGGGGCAGGAATAGAAATGGCTACACCTTC. This sequence encodes CASSVGTGGRNRNGYTF.

The sample holds many counts of this clonotype. V usage is TRBV9 and J usage is TRBJ2-7, with 7 bases lining up with TRBD2. This CDR3 region has 14 residues. Per the germline V gene, CDR1 is SGDLS and CDR2 is YYNGEE. The V segment lost 4 bases and the J segment 4 bases; nucleotides outside the gene matches: 8. CDR3 sequence: CASSSSGGNYEQYF. The CDR3 DNA sequence: TGTGCCAGCAGCTCTAGCGGAGGTAATTACGAGCAGTACTTC.

This clonotype was counted many times. The chain recombines TRBV5-1 with TRBJ1-2; possible D gene TRBD1, 5 bases. The CDR3 consists of 13 residues. The germline V gene has CDR1 SGHRS and CDR2 YFSETQ. The V and J ends lost 5 bases and 4 bases respectively, with 12 bases between them. CDR3 in DNA: TGCGCCAGCAGACTTGACAGCTTCTATGGCTACACCTTC. Translating gives CASRLDSFYGYTF.